This T cell receptor (beta chain) was documented in a study of blood T cell repertoires in COVID-19. Study at large: Nucleic acid was either cDNA or gDNA, and it came from T cells, B-cell-depleted T cells, or PBMCs.

The CDR3 sequence is 14 residues long. The J segment lost 4 bases and the V segment lost 2 bases, leaving 7 bases of the junction unmatched. Germline lookup yields CDR1 GTSNPN and CDR2 SVGIG (reference sequence). Assay: immunoSEQ multiplex PCR; the TCRdb copy retains only in-frame clones and omits some. The repertoire consists of about 170,000 clones, with roughly 90% occurring once and the leading ten covering roughly 0.82%. The sample comprised PBMCs or T cells enriched from blood (not recorded which). The receptor was derived from a woman younger than 35 who had recovered from COVID-19. This chain uses TRBV30 with TRBJ2-7, with 8 positions matching TRBD2. CDR3 protein: CAWSLSGSRYEQYF. For the CDR3, the DNA is TGTGCCTGGAGTTTGAGCGGGAGTAGGTACGAGCAGTACTTC.